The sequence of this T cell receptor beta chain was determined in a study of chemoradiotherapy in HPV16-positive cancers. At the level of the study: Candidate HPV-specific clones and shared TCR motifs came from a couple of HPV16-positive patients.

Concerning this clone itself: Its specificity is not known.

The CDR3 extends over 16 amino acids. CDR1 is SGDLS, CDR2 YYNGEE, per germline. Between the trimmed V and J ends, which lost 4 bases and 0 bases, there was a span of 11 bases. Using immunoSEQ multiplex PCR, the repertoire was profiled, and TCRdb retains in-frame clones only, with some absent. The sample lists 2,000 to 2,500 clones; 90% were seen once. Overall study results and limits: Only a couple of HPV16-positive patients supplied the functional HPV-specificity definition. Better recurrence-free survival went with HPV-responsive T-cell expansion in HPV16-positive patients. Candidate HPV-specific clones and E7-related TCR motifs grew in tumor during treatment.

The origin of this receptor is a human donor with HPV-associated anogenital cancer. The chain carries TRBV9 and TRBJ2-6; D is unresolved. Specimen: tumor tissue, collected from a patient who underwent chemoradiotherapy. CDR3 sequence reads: CASSRVPSSGANVLTF. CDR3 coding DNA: TGTGCCAGCAGCAGGGTCCCGAGCTCTGGGGCCAACGTCCTGACTTTC.